A few counts support the clone carrying this T cell receptor beta chain. The data originate from a study of response to subunit inactivated influenza vaccine. This CDR3 has 11 amino acids. Trimming shortened V by 8 bases and J by 7 bases, and 9 bases separated the two germline ends. From germline, CDR1 is MNHEY and CDR2 SVGEGT. MiXCR, run by TCRdb on the RT-PCR reads, gives a single entry per CDR3 protein. The table has about 520,000 distinct CDR3 sequences, about a tenth seen once. This chain joins TRBV6-2 or TRBV6-3 and TRBJ2-1; D call uncertain. Sequencing was performed on PBMCs from blood, taken 45 days after vaccination. The receptor was derived from a man over 45 who received an inactivated influenza vaccine. CDR3 in DNA: TGTGCCAGCGCTGATTCAAATGAGCAGTTCTTC. Encoded protein: CASADSNEQFF.